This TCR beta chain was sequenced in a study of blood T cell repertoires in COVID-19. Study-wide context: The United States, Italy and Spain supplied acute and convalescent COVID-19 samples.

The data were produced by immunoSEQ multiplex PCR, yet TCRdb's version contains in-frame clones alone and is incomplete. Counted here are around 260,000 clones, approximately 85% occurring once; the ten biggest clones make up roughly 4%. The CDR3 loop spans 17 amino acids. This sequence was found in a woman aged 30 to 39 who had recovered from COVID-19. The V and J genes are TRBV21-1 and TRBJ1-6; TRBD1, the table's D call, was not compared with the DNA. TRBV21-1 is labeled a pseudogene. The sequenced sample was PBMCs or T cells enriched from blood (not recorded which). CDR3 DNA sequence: TGTGCCAGCAGCAAAGCGGGACAGGGCTCCTATAATTCACCCCTCCACTTT. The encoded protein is CASSKAGQGSYNSPLHF.